This T cell receptor (beta chain) was sequenced during a study of monozygotic twins with inflammatory bowel disease. Total RNA, at 3,000 to 4,500 ng, went into every TCR library. A 6-nucleotide sample barcode was carried by the UMIs, which template switching added. Reanalyzing the 5' RACE reads, TCRdb keeps one entry per CDR3 protein, without DNA. The repertoire table contains fewer than 350,000 distinct CDR3 sequences. The CDR3 loop spans 13 amino acids. CDR1 is SGHTA and CDR2 is FQGNSA in the germline V gene. Whole blood without T cell sorting served as the source of isolated total RNA. Whole-study findings and limits: Telling different T cell subtypes apart from each other was not possible.

With respect to this clonotype: What it recognizes is unknown.

The source is a human donor with ulcerative colitis or Crohn's disease, or a healthy co-twin of an affected twin (not recorded which). The sample consisted of blood. The J gene is TRBJ1-1, the V gene TRBV7-2. CDR3 amino acids: CASSVDKDTEAFF.